Listed here are 20 T cell receptor beta chains from one sample, sequenced in a study of blood T cell repertoires in COVID-19. TCRdb's copy holds only in-frame clones and misses some; the assay was immunoSEQ multiplex PCR. The sample has about 83,000 clones, around 90% seen once. The sequenced sample consisted of peripheral blood. The source is a woman in her forties or fifties with active or convalescent COVID-19.

The chain couples TRBV7-3 to TRBJ1-5, with TRBD1 matching over 7 bases. The V and J ends lost 3 bases and 9 bases, in that order; junction bases with no gene match: 5. This CDR3 has 13 residues. Looked up from germline, CDR1 is SGHTA and CDR2 is FQGTGA. Here the CDR3 reads CASSFDRVGPQHF. The CDR3, as DNA: TGTGCCAGCAGCTTCGACAGGGTCGGGCCCCAGCATTTT.

The CDR3, as DNA: TGTGCCAGCACCCTAGGACAGGGTGCTGAAGCTTTCTTT. Amino acid sequence: CASTLGQGAEAFF. The rearrangement joins TRBV12-3 or TRBV12-4 to TRBJ1-1; TRBD1 agrees at 8 bases. V was pared by 7 bases and J by 6 bases, with 7 bases of the junction left unmatched. This CDR3 region has 13 residues.

As concerns this clone: This CDR3 is also generated by other DNA sequences in the sample. This sequence joins TRBV5-1 and TRBJ2-6; no clear D gene. Trimming cost V 0 bases and J 1 base, with 5 bases left between them. This CDR3 has 15 residues. Germline CDR1 reads SGHRS; CDR2 reads YFSETQ. CDR3 sequence (DNA): TGCGCCAGCAGCTTGGTAATTTCTGGGGCCAACGTCCTGACTTTC. Its protein product is CASSLVISGANVLTF.

The genes are TRBV7-9 and TRBJ1-2, with 7 nucleotides matching TRBD1. The CDR3 has 14 residues. The ends lost 5 bases at V and 4 bases at J; junction bases unmatched: 7. CDR1 is SEHNR and CDR2 is FQNEAQ in the germline V gene (reference sequence). The CDR3 is CASSLGQYFYGYTF. As DNA, the CDR3 is TGTGCCAGCAGCCTGGGACAGTATTTCTATGGCTACACCTTC.

This clone was counted a few times. This sequence joins TRBV5-3 and TRBJ1-3; tentatively, D is TRBD1 (6 bases). TRBV5-3 is an ORF, and what it does is uncertain. V lost 2 bases and J 4 bases, leaving 10 bases between the germline ends. CDR3 length: 14 amino acids. CDR3 loop: CARSLQGYGNTIYF. As DNA, the CDR3 is TGTGCCAGAAGCTTACAGGGCTACGGAAACACCATATATTTT.

This rearrangement joins TRBV18 to TRBJ1-1, with D hard to call. Germline CDR1 and CDR2: KGHSH and LQKENI. There are 12 residues in the CDR3. V lost 6 bases to trimming and J lost 0 bases, with 5 bases between them. CDR3 DNA sequence: TGTGCCAGCTCGTCAGTGAACACTGAAGCTTTCTTT. Amino acids: CASSSVNTEAFF.

This chain connects TRBV14 to TRBJ1-2; 11 bases agree with TRBD1. The germline CDR1 and CDR2 sequences are SGHDN and FVKESK. The length of the CDR3 is 14 residues. The junction had 6 bases not matched to a gene; V was cut back by 5 bases and J by 7 bases. The DNA of the CDR3 is TGTGCCAGCAGCACCCGGACAGGGGGCTTTGGCTACACCTTC. This encodes CASSTRTGGFGYTF.

The CDR3 DNA is TGTGCCAGCAGTTACTCTTACGACAGGCCGAACTACGAGCAGTACTTC. Encoded protein: CASSYSYDRPNYEQYF. The chain joins TRBV6-2 or TRBV6-3 to TRBJ2-7; possibly TRBD1 for D (6 bases). The V end was cut by 0 bases, the J end by 3 bases, with 15 bases between. CDR1 is MNHEY and CDR2 is SVGEGT in the germline V gene. This CDR3 region has 16 residues.

This clone was counted once. The V gene is TRBV7-2, the J gene TRBJ1-1; D remains ambiguous. In germline, CDR1 is SGHTA, CDR2 FQGNSA. The length of the CDR3 is 14 residues. V lost 5 bases and J lost 7, with 17 bases in between. The CDR3 reads CASSLPLGWNEAFF. The CDR3 bases are TGTGCCAGCAGCCTGCCGTTGGGCTGGAATGAAGCTTTCTTT.

V is TRBV5-1 and J is TRBJ2-7; TRBD1 matches at 10 bases. The CDR3 has 15 amino acids. The V and J ends lost 0 bases and 7 bases, in that order; junction bases with no gene match: 7. Per germline, CDR1 SGHRS and CDR2 YFSETQ. In DNA, the CDR3 is TGCGCCAGCAGCTTGGCCGGGACAGGGGAAGGTGAGCAGTACTTC. This encodes CASSLAGTGEGEQYF.

This chain joins TRBV30 and TRBJ2-3; D possibly corresponds to TRBD1 (6 bases). Germline loops: CDR1 GTSNPN, CDR2 SVGIG (reference sequence). V dropped 5 bases and J dropped 7 bases, with 10 bases sitting between them. The CDR3 extends over 11 amino acids. In nucleotides, the CDR3 is TGTGCCTGGCTACAGGGTTATACGCAGTATTTT. Its protein product is CAWLQGYTQYF. The complete variable domain, with remaining parts taken from reference TRBV30 and TRBJ2-3, reads SQTIHQWPATLVQPVGSPLSLECTVEGTSNPNLYWYRQAAGRGLQLLFYSVGIGQISSEVPQNLSASRPQDRQFILSSKKLLLSDSGFYLCAWLQGYTQYFGPGTRLTVL.

The chain recombines TRBV6-2 or TRBV6-3 with TRBJ2-7, with 12 nucleotides matching TRBD1. Germline assignment: CDR1 MNHEY and CDR2 SVGEGT. V shed 0 bases, J shed 2 bases, and the junction held 11 bases outside the gene matches. The CDR3 runs 19 residues. The DNA for the CDR3 is TGTGCCAGCAGTTACTCACTGGAGGGACAGGGGGCGCCTCCCTACGAGCAGTACTTC. It encodes CASSYSLEGQGAPPYEQYF.

The chain is built from TRBV7-3 and TRBJ1-1; TRBD1 might be the D (6 bases). Between the trimmed V and J ends, which lost 5 bases and 1 base, there was a span of 14 bases. The CDR3 totals 15 residues. The germline V gene has CDR1 SGHTA and CDR2 FQGTGA. Written as DNA, the CDR3 is TGTGCCAGCAGCGATTCGGGGGGCCCGAACACTGAAGCTTTCTTT. Its translation: CASSDSGGPNTEAFF. Supplemented by reference TRBV7-3 and TRBJ1-1, the full variable domain reads GAGVSQTPSNKVTEKGKYVELRCDPISGHTALYWYRQSLGQGPEFLIYFQGTGAADDSGLPNDRFFAVRPEGSVSTLKIQRTERGDSAVYLCASSDSGGPNTEAFFGQGTRLTVV.

The chain combines TRBV6-5 with TRBJ1-5; D unresolved. V gave up 5 bases and J gave up 7 bases, with 15 bases separating them. The germline V gene has CDR1 MNHEY and CDR2 SVGAGI. The CDR3 is 14 residues long. CDR3 amino acids: CASSNRAGRQPQHF. CDR3 in DNA: TGTGCCAGCAGTAACCGAGCCGGGAGACAGCCCCAGCATTTT.

The CDR3 DNA is TGCGCCAGCAGCATGACCAGACAGGGGCCCACAGATACGCAGTATTTT. This gives the protein CASSMTRQGPTDTQYF. V is TRBV5-1 and J is TRBJ2-3; 8 positions match TRBD1. Germline CDR1 and CDR2: SGHRS and YFSETQ. The V segment lost 4 bases and the J segment 2 bases; nucleotides outside the gene matches: 9. This CDR3 region has 16 residues.

The CDR3: CASRILGQGEETQYF. CDR3 DNA: TGTGCCAGCAGGATTTTGGGACAGGGCGAGGAGACCCAGTACTTC. The genes are TRBV2 and TRBJ2-5, with TRBD1 matching 9 bases. This CDR3 region has 15 residues. The germline V gene encodes CDR1 SNHLY and CDR2 FYNNEI. V shed 6 bases and J 5 bases; nucleotides not matched to a gene: 10.

The CDR3 loop reads CASSERDQGRGELFF. DNA for the CDR3: TGTGCCAGCAGTGAAAGAGATCAGGGGCGTGGGGAGCTGTTTTTT. This sequence joins TRBV25-1 and TRBJ2-2; D is possibly TRBD1 (6 bases). This CDR3 has 15 amino acids. Trimming removed 2 bases at V and 8 bases at J, with 15 bases between. CDR1 is MGHDK and CDR2 is SYGVNS in the germline V gene.

The chain employs TRBV5-1 and TRBJ2-1; 7 bases agree with TRBD1. The CDR3 is made up of 14 amino acids. CDR1 SGHRS and CDR2 YFSETQ come from the germline V gene. J was trimmed by 0 bases and V by 8 bases; bases with no gene match: 5. The DNA of the CDR3 is TGCGCCAGTTGGACAGGAAACTCCTACAATGAGCAGTTCTTC. Translated, it gives CASWTGNSYNEQFF.

This rearrangement joins TRBV2 to TRBJ1-3; 7 bases map to TRBD1. Germline V gene lookup returns CDR1 SNHLY and CDR2 FYNNEI. The V segment lost 6 bases and the J segment 7 bases; nucleotides outside the gene matches: 12. The CDR3 sequence is 15 residues long. DNA for the CDR3: TGTGCCAGCAGCAGACAGGGCAGTATGGCGAACACCATATATTTT. Protein: CASSRQGSMANTIYF.

V is TRBV6-6 and J is TRBJ1-2; TRBD1 matches at 7 bases. Germline CDR1 reads MNHNY; CDR2 reads SVGAGI (reference sequence). This CDR3 has 13 residues. Trimming took 9 bases from V and 4 from J; bases not matched to a gene: 8. As DNA, the CDR3 is TGTGCCAGTTGGGAGACAGGGAGCTATGGCTACACCTTC. Residues: CASWETGSYGYTF.